This T cell receptor (beta chain) was documented in a study of spatial heterogeneity in lung cancer (dated by TCRdb to the late 2010s). Study-wide context: Beta-chain transcripts were consistently detected in greater numbers than alpha-chain transcripts, which likely reflects a higher abundance of beta-chain transcripts. Both alpha and beta chains were TCR-sequenced in samples taken at surgery, namely 220 tumor regions, 63 to 70 matched nontumor lung samples and just over 55 PBMC samples. In the raw uncorrected reads, each unique combination of TCR and UMI appeared more than ten times on average. TCR repertoire features were related to nonsynonymous mutation counts determined by whole-exome sequencing of tumor tissue. TCR alpha and beta repertoires were quantitatively compared across multiple tumor regions, matched nontumor lung and blood in non-small cell lung cancer. General study outcomes and caveats: Additional single-cell paired TCR alpha and beta sequencing was considered necessary to confirm, at a functional level, the hypothesis that regional TCRs recognize regional mutations. Ubiquitous expanded tumor TCRs were found in blood more often at tumor resection than at routine follow-up.

What the time point label conveys for this sample: sample taken at primary tumor resection. Without any cell sorting, TCR sequencing was performed on whole RNA extracted either from tumor and nontumor lung tissue or from cryopreserved PBMC samples. Donors were 72 patients with early-stage, untreated non-small cell lung cancer from the lung TRACERx cohort. Only patients for whom sufficient RNA was available from at least two tumor regions were selected for TCR sequencing. As regards this clonotype: There is no known antigen for this receptor. No clone much larger than this one lies a single base away; base qualities are absent.

V is pruned by 2 bases and J by 11 bases, leaving 11 bases of the junction without a gene match. The germline V gene yields MGHRA for CDR1 and YSYEKL for CDR2. There are 14 amino acids in the CDR3, from cysteine to phenylalanine inclusive. Only the CDR3 DNA is retained, 42 bases long and in frame from the first base. Receptors were amplified or captured by 5' RACE. The sequencing machine was a NextSeq 500. The TCR library protocol attached a unique molecular identifier to each TCR cDNA molecule to allow correction of PCR and sequencing errors. On the authors' methods: Decombinator tools were used for TCR identification, UMI-based error correction and CDR3 extraction. TCRs above a frequency of 2 per 1,000, corresponding to the top 1% of the tumor frequency distribution, were defined as expanded. Rényi diversity was computed with the R vegan package after subsampling each repertoire 100 times to 5,000 TCRs. To build CDR3 similarity networks, amino acid triplet string-kernel similarity was used, and CDR3s were connected when their pairwise similarity was above 0.82. TCRdb reworked the public reads: Q25 trimming with fastp, MiXCR clone assembly, productive beta chains retained. CDR3 protein duplicates are merged, each entry listing the most common genes and DNA. TCRdb assigned the V and J calls; the authors' analysis was not used. Present in this sample are about 41,000 distinct CDR3 sequences, 12% of which were seen just once. Of the sample, around 39% falls within the top ten clones.

The sequence was obtained from a female donor with early-stage non-small cell lung cancer. This chain joins TRBV4-1 to TRBJ1-1; 7 central nucleotides agree with TRBD1. This specimen consisted of PBMCs, obtained at surgery. The CDR3 protein is CASSQKQGNLAAFF. At the DNA level, the sequence is TGCGCCAGCAGCCAAAAACAGGGGAACTTGGCGGCTTTCTTT.